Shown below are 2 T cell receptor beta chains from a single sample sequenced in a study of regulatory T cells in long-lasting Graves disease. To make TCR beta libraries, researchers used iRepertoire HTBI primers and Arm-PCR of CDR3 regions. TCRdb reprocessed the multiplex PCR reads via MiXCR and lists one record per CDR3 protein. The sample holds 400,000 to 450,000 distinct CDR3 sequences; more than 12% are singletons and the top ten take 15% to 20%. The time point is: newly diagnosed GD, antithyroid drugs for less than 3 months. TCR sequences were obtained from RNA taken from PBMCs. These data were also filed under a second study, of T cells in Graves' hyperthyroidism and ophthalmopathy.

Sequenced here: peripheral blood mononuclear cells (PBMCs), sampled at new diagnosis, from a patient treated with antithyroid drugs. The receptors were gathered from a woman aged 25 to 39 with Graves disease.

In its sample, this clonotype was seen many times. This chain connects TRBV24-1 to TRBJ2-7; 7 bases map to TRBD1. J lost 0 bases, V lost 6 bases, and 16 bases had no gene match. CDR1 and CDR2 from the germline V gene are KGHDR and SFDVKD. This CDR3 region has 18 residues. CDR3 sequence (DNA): TGTGCCACCAGTCCGGGACAGATCCAACCCGGCCACTCCTACGAGCAGTACTTC. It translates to CATSPGQIQPGHSYEQYF.

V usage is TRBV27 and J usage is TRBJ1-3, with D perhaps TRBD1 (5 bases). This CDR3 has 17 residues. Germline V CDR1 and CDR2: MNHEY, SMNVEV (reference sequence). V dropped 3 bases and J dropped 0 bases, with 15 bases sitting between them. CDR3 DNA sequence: TGTGCCAGCAGTTTGGGGCCCCCCACGGGCTCTGGAAACACCATATATTTT. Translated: CASSLGPPTGSGNTIYF.